This passage covers 24 T cell receptor beta chains from one sample sequenced in a study of blood T cell repertoires in COVID-19. This table comes from immunoSEQ multiplex PCR, and its TCRdb copy is limited to in-frame clones, with some not included. The sample records about 350,000 clones, 90% to 95% being singletons. The material sequenced was peripheral blood. The receptor source for this set is a woman between 18 and 29 years old who had recovered from COVID-19.

V and J are TRBV5-1 and TRBJ1-1; 8 bases map to TRBD1. V gave up 4 bases and J gave up 3 bases; unmatched junction bases: 5. CDR3 length: 14 amino acids. The germline V gene encodes CDR1 SGHRS and CDR2 YFSETQ. Here the CDR3 DNA reads TGCGCCAGCAGCACAGACAGGGGAGACACTGAAGCTTTCTTT. Amino acid sequence: CASSTDRGDTEAFF.

The gene calls are TRBV19 and TRBJ1-2; TRBD1 might be the D (5 bases). The ends were cut back, 7 bases at V and 4 bases at J, with 13 bases in the middle. The CDR3 length is 13 residues. CDR1 LNHDA and CDR2 SQIVND come from the germline V gene (reference sequence). CDR3 residues: CASKKTDIYGYTF. CDR3 coding DNA: TGTGCCAGTAAGAAGACAGACATCTATGGCTACACCTTC.

The CDR3 region is CARIIADLTDTQYF. DNA of the CDR3: TGCGCCAGAATTATAGCGGACCTCACAGATACGCAGTATTTT. The rearrangement joins TRBV10-1 to TRBJ2-3; possibly TRBD2 for D (6 bases). Germline CDR1 and CDR2: WNHNN and SYGVQD (reference sequence). The germline V and J ends were trimmed by 9 bases and 2 bases, with 15 bases remaining between them. There are 14 residues in the CDR3.

This clone occurred once. The same CDR3 can be traced to other DNA sequences in this sample. The chain combines TRBV4-3 with TRBJ2-3, with D tentatively TRBD2 (5 bases). Deletions cut 0 bases from V and 6 bases from J, with 10 bases between. The CDR3 is made up of 14 amino acids. Germline CDR1 is LGHNA and CDR2 is YSLEER. This CDR3 reads CASSQDVGVDTQYF. The CDR3 bases are TGCGCCAGCAGCCAAGATGTGGGAGTTGATACGCAGTATTTT.

This clone has a single count. The chain is built from TRBV28 and TRBJ1-2; D is possibly TRBD1 (5 bases). Deletions cut 2 bases from V and 3 bases from J, with 16 bases between. The CDR3 is 16 residues long. Germline CDR1 MDHEN, CDR2 SYDVKM. CDR3 residues: CASSLGVGTRDYGYTF. For the CDR3, the DNA is TGTGCCAGCAGTTTAGGGGTTGGGACTAGGGACTATGGCTACACCTTC.

The chain has TRBV27 and TRBJ2-7, with 7 bases identical to TRBD2. Losses at the gene ends were 6 bases for V and 2 bases for J; bases not matched to a gene: 10. The germline V gene has CDR1 MNHEY and CDR2 SMNVEV (reference sequence). There are 15 residues in the CDR3. CDR3 nucleotide sequence: TGTGCCAGCAGGTCGGTGGGGGGGGTCCCCTACGAGCAGTACGTC. It yields the protein CASRSVGGVPYEQYV.

Written as DNA, the CDR3 is TGCGCCAGCAGGGGGCGCTCGGACAAGGGTGGGAATGAGCAGTTCTTC. It yields the protein CASRGRSDKGGNEQFF. V is TRBV10-2 and J is TRBJ2-1, with a tentative D call TRBD1 (5 bases). Germline CDR1 is WSHSY and CDR2 is SAAADI. With 6 bases removed from V and 7 bases from J, the gap between germline ends came to 22 bases. The CDR3 extends over 16 amino acids.

This clone was counted at least ten times. The chain recombines TRBV14 with TRBJ2-3, with TRBD2 identical over 11 bases. CDR1 is SGHDN, CDR2 FVKESK, per germline. V trimming: 4 bases; J trimming: 1 base; junction bases outside the gene matches: 4. This CDR3 spans 16 amino acids. The CDR3 DNA reads as TGTGCCAGCAGCCCCGTAGCGGGAGGGGGCACAGATACGCAGTATTTT. As protein: CASSPVAGGGTDTQYF.

This chain links TRBV2 with TRBJ2-1; 8 bases are a match to TRBD1. Germline V lookup: CDR1 SNHLY, CDR2 FYNNEI. CDR3 size: 16 residues. After removal of 2 bases from V and 10 bases from J, the junction contained 13 bases not matched to a gene. This CDR3 reads CASSERWGQVLEEQFF. The CDR3 nucleotides are TGTGCCAGCAGTGAAAGGTGGGGACAGGTGCTAGAGGAGCAGTTCTTC. The complete variable domain, with remaining parts taken from reference TRBV2 and TRBJ2-1, reads EPEVTQTPSHQVTQMGQEVILRCVPISNHLYFYWYRQILGQKVEFLVSFYNNEISEKSEIFDDQFSVERPDGSNFTLKIRSTKLEDSAMYFCASSERWGQVLEEQFFGPGTRLTVL.

This clone was seen a single time. This chain links TRBV7-2 with TRBJ2-1; perhaps TRBD2 as D (6 bases). Trimming shortened V by 3 bases and J by 5 bases, and 17 bases separated the two germline ends. From germline, CDR1 is SGHTA and CDR2 FQGNSA. This CDR3 contains 16 residues. The CDR3 is CASSLSPGLGDNEQFF. CDR3 DNA: TGTGCCAGCAGCTTGTCCCCGGGACTTGGAGACAATGAGCAGTTCTTC.

The chain carries TRBV5-1 and TRBJ2-1, with TRBD2 matching over 7 bases. J lost 8 bases, V lost 4 bases, and 12 bases had no gene match. From germline, CDR1 is SGHRS and CDR2 YFSETQ. The CDR3 runs to 15 residues. This CDR3 reads CASSPRDYPRDEQFF. In nucleotides, the CDR3 is TGCGCCAGCAGCCCCCGGGACTACCCAAGGGATGAGCAGTTCTTC.

The V gene is TRBV6-5, the J gene TRBJ2-3, with D perhaps matching TRBD2 (6 bases). Per germline, CDR1 MNHEY and CDR2 SVGAGI. V lost 8 bases and J 0 bases, leaving 12 bases between the germline ends. CDR3 length: 14 residues. This CDR3 reads CASGGSGSTDTQYF. Here the CDR3 DNA reads TGTGCCAGCGGGGGGAGCGGAAGCACAGATACGCAGTATTTT.

In nucleotides, the CDR3 is TGTGCCAGCAGCTTAGACAGCGGTGCGATGGAGCCCCAGCATTTT. Encoded protein: CASSLDSGAMEPQHF. V usage is TRBV7-2 and J usage is TRBJ1-5, with unresolved D. Trimming pared 1 base from V and 8 bases from J, leaving 15 bases between. Germline CDR1 SGHTA, CDR2 FQGNSA. CDR3 size: 15 residues.

This rearrangement joins TRBV27 to TRBJ2-5; maybe TRBD1 (5 bases). V lost 5 bases, J lost 7 bases, and 20 bases lay in between. Germline V gene data show CDR1 as MNHEY and CDR2 as SMNVEV (reference sequence). The CDR3 loop spans 15 amino acids. The CDR3 DNA reads TGTGCCAGCAGTCCACGTTATGCAGGGATGGGGACCCAGTACTTC. It yields the protein CASSPRYAGMGTQYF.

The chain employs TRBV24-1 and TRBJ1-5; D perhaps matches TRBD1 (5 bases). Trimming pared 9 bases from V and 4 bases from J, leaving 15 bases between. The CDR3 runs 14 residues. Germline V gene lookup returns CDR1 KGHDR and CDR2 SFDVKD. The CDR3: CATRGRGPNQPQHF. The CDR3 coding sequence is TGTGCCACCCGAGGGAGGGGACCTAATCAGCCCCAGCATTTT.

The chain is built from TRBV27 and TRBJ2-1; D is possibly TRBD2 (6 bases). Germline CDR1 reads MNHEY; CDR2 reads SMNVEV (reference sequence). CDR3 length equals 18 residues. V was trimmed by 0 bases and J by 6 bases, leaving 21 bases between them. CDR3 DNA: TGTGCCAGCAGTTTATCGATGGGGGGAAACTCCCTCTTCAATGAGCAGTTCTTC. Translating it yields CASSLSMGGNSLFNEQFF.

The rearrangement joins TRBV25-1 to TRBJ2-7, with 9 positions matching TRBD1. Germline CDR1 reads MGHDK; CDR2 reads SYGVNS. The CDR3 totals 13 residues. With V trimmed by 6 bases and J by 5 bases, 5 bases remained unmatched. The CDR3 protein is CASRGTGSHEQYV. CDR3 nucleotide sequence: TGTGCCAGCAGAGGGACAGGGTCCCACGAGCAGTACGTC.

The chain combines TRBV30 with TRBJ2-1; a possible D gene is TRBD2 (5 bases). Trimming pared 0 bases from V and 14 bases from J, leaving 14 bases between. Per the germline V gene, CDR1 is GTSNPN and CDR2 is SVGIG (reference sequence). The CDR3 length is 12 residues. CDR3 bases: TGTGCCTGGAGTGTGAGACCGGGGATGGAGTTCTTC. This translates into CAWSVRPGMEFF.

The chain joins TRBV27 to TRBJ2-6, with D perhaps TRBD2 (6 bases). The V end was cut by 3 bases, the J end by 7 bases, with 13 bases between. The V gene's germline CDR1 is MNHEY and CDR2 SMNVEV (reference sequence). CDR3 length equals 15 residues. CDR3 DNA: TGTGCCAGCAGTTTTCAGGGAGGACAAGCCAACGTCCTGACTTTC. Translating it yields CASSFQGGQANVLTF.

The rearrangement uses TRBV5-5 and TRBJ2-4; perhaps TRBD2 as D (6 bases). CDR1 is SGHKS, CDR2 YYEKEE, per germline (reference sequence). V was cut by 4 bases and J by 1 base, with 15 bases left in between. CDR3 length: 16 amino acids. CDR3 DNA sequence: TGTGCCAGCAGCGCGGGCGCGGGGTGGGCCAAAAACATTCAGTACTTC. Residues: CASSAGAGWAKNIQYF.

The chain uses TRBV7-2 and TRBJ2-4; 11 positions agree with TRBD2. The germline CDR1 and CDR2 sequences are SGHTA and FQGNSA. The J segment lost 1 base and the V segment lost 2 bases, leaving 4 bases of the junction unmatched. There are 17 residues in the CDR3. In DNA, the CDR3 is TGTGCCAGCAGCTTATGGTCTAGCGGGAGGGCCAAAAACATTCAGTACTTC. Protein product: CASSLWSSGRAKNIQYF.

In this sample, this clone turned up once. This chain uses TRBV6-5 with TRBJ2-5, with 8 bases matching TRBD1. This CDR3 has 16 residues. Germline CDR1 reads MNHEY; CDR2 reads SVGAGI. Germline trimming cut 2 bases from V and 5 bases from J; bases unmatched to any gene: 10. Written as DNA, the CDR3 is TGTGCCAGCAGTTACCCCCTTGGAGGACAGGGCGAGACCCAGTACTTC. It translates to CASSYPLGGQGETQYF.

The V and J genes are TRBV3-1 (or the pseudogene TRBV3-2) and TRBJ1-1; perhaps TRBD1 as D (6 bases). Trimming left V 7 bases short and J 4 bases short, with 13 bases between. The CDR3 consists of 13 residues. Germline loops: CDR1 LGHDT, CDR2 YNNKEL (reference sequence). The chain's CDR3 is CASTLLGGTEAFF. The CDR3 bases are TGTGCCAGCACTTTATTAGGGGGCACTGAAGCTTTCTTT.

The rearrangement uses TRBV19 and TRBJ1-5; a possible D gene is TRBD1 (6 bases). CDR3 length: 13 residues. Germline V gene data show CDR1 as LNHDA and CDR2 as SQIVND (reference sequence). The germline V and J ends were trimmed by 7 bases and 1 base, with 8 bases remaining between them. In DNA form, the CDR3 reads TGTGCCAGTAACAGGGCGAGCAATCAGCCCCAGCATTTT. This gives the protein CASNRASNQPQHF.